Each of the 29 T cell receptor beta chains below was sequenced from the same sample in a study of T-cell reconstitution after alpha-beta-depleted transplantation in children (dated by TCRdb to the mid-2010s). Library creation used PCR. The sequencing machine was an Illumina HiSeq 2500. To normalize quantification of the TCRbeta repertoire, the TCR libraries were built with molecular barcoding that relied on unique molecular identifiers. TCRdb itself trimmed the public reads at Q25 with fastp, ran MiXCR and retained productive beta chains. CDR3 protein duplicates are merged, each entry listing the most common genes and DNA. The sample profile shows 190,000 or so distinct CDR3 sequences; about 14% of them were found once. The biggest ten clones account for roughly 13% of the sample. Sequenced here: PBMCs from the stem cell graft donor, sampled from the stem cell graft. These receptors all stem from a human donor who donated a stem cell graft to a child with acute lymphoblastic leukemia.

About this clonotype itself: A much larger clone lies one base from this, so it may be a read error. The V call is TRBV7-2, the J call TRBJ1-4; no clear D. V lost 3 bases, J lost 11 bases, and 13 bases lay in between. From germline, CDR1 is SGHTA and CDR2 FQGNSA. The CDR3 is made up of 13 amino acids. The CDR3 reads CASSFERGDKLFF. The CDR3 DNA follows: TGTGCCAGCAGCTTCGAAAGAGGAGATAAACTGTTTTTT. Variable domain in full (rest from reference TRBV7-2 and TRBJ1-4): GAGVSQSPSNKVTEKGKDVELRCDPISGHTALYWYRQSLGQGLEFLIYFQGNSAPDKSGLPSDRFSAERTGGSVSTLTIQRTQQEDSAVYLCASSFERGDKLFFGSGTQLSVL.

Concerning this clonotype itself: A much larger clonotype is one base distant, so this may be a read error. The gene calls are TRBV5-1 and TRBJ2-1; 7 nucleotides align to TRBD2. This CDR3 spans 14 amino acids. Germline V gene data show CDR1 as SGHRS and CDR2 as YFSETQ. The V segment lost 0 bases and the J segment 6 bases; nucleotides outside the gene matches: 3. The CDR3 nucleotides read TGCGCCAGCAGCTTGGTACTAGCGCGCAATGAGCAGTTCTTC. Its protein is CASSLVLARNEQFF.

This clonotype occurred many times. This chain links TRBV12-3 or TRBV12-4 with TRBJ1-2, with a weak D call TRBD1 (6 bases). The CDR3 covers 14 residues. The germline V and J ends were trimmed by 9 bases and 7 bases, with 21 bases remaining between them. The CDR3 DNA sequence: TGTGCCAGTGACCTGACCGGGGGGGGCTCTGGCTACACCTTC. Protein: CASDLTGGGSGYTF.

This chain joins TRBV7-9 and TRBJ2-1; TRBD2 aligns across 7 bases. The V segment lost 8 bases and the J segment 5 bases; nucleotides outside the gene matches: 12. Germline V gene lookup returns CDR1 SEHNR and CDR2 FQNEAQ (reference sequence). The length of the CDR3 is 15 residues. The CDR3 DNA reads TGTGCCAGCCGCAGGAGGACTAGTTTCAACAATGAGCAGTTCTTC. This encodes CASRRRTSFNNEQFF. The variable domain in full, with the rest retrieved from reference TRBV7-9 and TRBJ2-1, is DTGVSQNPRHKITKRGQNVTFRCDPISEHNRLYWYRQTLGQGPEFLTYFQNEAQLEKSRLLSDRFSAERPKGSFSTLEIQRTEQGDSAMYLCASRRRTSFNNEQFFGPGTRLTVL.

V is TRBV7-8 and J is TRBJ1-5; 11 bases line up with TRBD1. V lost 4 bases and J lost 4; bases outside the gene matches: 0. Germline CDR1 reads SGHVS; CDR2 reads FQNEAQ. The CDR3 sequence is 14 residues long. This CDR3 is CASSWDRGNQPQHF. The CDR3 region has the DNA TGTGCCAGCAGCTGGGACAGGGGGAATCAGCCCCAGCATTTT. The whole variable domain, remainder taken from reference TRBV7-8 and TRBJ1-5, is GAGVSQSPRYKVAKRGQDVALRCDPISGHVSLFWYQQALGQGPEFLTYFQNEAQLDKSGLPSDRFFAERPEGSVSTLKIQRTQQEDSAVYLCASSWDRGNQPQHFGDGTRLSIL.

This clonotype has at least ten counts. The chain uses TRBV5-1 and TRBJ2-1; 7 nucleotides line up with TRBD1. The V segment lost 4 bases and the J segment 5 bases; nucleotides outside the gene matches: 6. This CDR3 has 14 residues. Germline-derived CDR1 and CDR2 are SGHRS and YFSETQ. This CDR3 reads CASSTGQPNNEQFF. The CDR3 bases are TGCGCCAGCAGCACGGGACAGCCTAACAATGAGCAGTTCTTC.

V usage is TRBV7-8 and J usage is TRBJ1-1; 7 bases are shared with TRBD1. The CDR3 totals 15 residues. V dropped 8 bases and J dropped 0; count of bases not matched to a gene: 9. Germline V CDR1 and CDR2: SGHVS, FQNEAQ. The CDR3 region has the DNA TGTGCCAGCCTCCCGGACAGGTTCATGAACACTGAAGCTTTCTTT. Protein: CASLPDRFMNTEAFF. The entire variable domain, with the rest obtained from reference TRBV7-8 and TRBJ1-1, is as follows: GAGVSQSPRYKVAKRGQDVALRCDPISGHVSLFWYQQALGQGPEFLTYFQNEAQLDKSGLPSDRFFAERPEGSVSTLKIQRTQQEDSAVYLCASLPDRFMNTEAFFGQGTRLTVV.

The V gene is TRBV18, the J gene TRBJ1-2; unclear D gene. The germline V and J ends were trimmed by 5 bases and 3 bases, with 10 bases remaining between them. There are 13 residues in the CDR3. Germline loops: CDR1 KGHSH, CDR2 LQKENI. The CDR3 DNA follows: TGTGCCAGCTCATCGGCACAGTACTATGGCTACACCTTC. This translates into CASSSAQYYGYTF.

This clonotype was seen many times. The chain uses TRBV5-1 and TRBJ2-7; D gene uncertain. The germline V and J ends were trimmed by 7 bases and 2 bases, with 16 bases remaining between them. CDR3 length: 14 residues. Germline V gene data show CDR1 as SGHRS and CDR2 as YFSETQ. CDR3 coding DNA: TGCGCCAGCTCCAACCCCGGCCGTACCTACGAGCAGTACTTC. Residues: CASSNPGRTYEQYF.

Only one count was recorded for this clonotype. The chain couples TRBV5-5 to TRBJ2-7; no firm D call. This CDR3 comprises 14 residues. The germline CDR1 and CDR2 sequences are SGHKS and YYEKEE (reference sequence). Trimming removed 0 bases at V and 6 bases at J, with 13 bases between. The CDR3 is CASSLVTPASEQYF. DNA for the CDR3: TGTGCCAGCAGCTTGGTGACCCCAGCCTCCGAGCAGTACTTC.

This clonotype was detected many times. The chain employs TRBV20-1 and TRBJ2-3; D might be TRBD2 (6 bases). The CDR3 totals 15 residues. Germline V lookup: CDR1 DFQATT, CDR2 SNEGSKA (reference sequence). Between the trimmed V and J ends, which lost 0 bases and 4 bases, there was a span of 14 bases. DNA of the CDR3: TGCAGTGCTAGAGATCACGGGAGAGTGGCAGATACGCAGTATTTT. This codes for CSARDHGRVADTQYF.

The sample holds many counts of this clonotype. The chain couples TRBV10-3 to TRBJ2-7; a weak D match, TRBD1 (5 bases). The germline V and J ends were trimmed by 3 bases and 0 bases, with 15 bases remaining between them. CDR3 length: 16 amino acids. CDR1 and CDR2 from the germline V gene are ENHRY and SYGVKD. This chain's CDR3 is CAISDYVGQGSYEQYF. Here the CDR3 DNA reads TGTGCCATCAGTGACTATGTCGGACAAGGCTCCTACGAGCAGTACTTC.

Ten or more counts support this clonotype. The rearrangement links TRBV5-1 to TRBJ2-3, with 7 bases lining up with TRBD2. The CDR3 extends over 14 amino acids. CDR1 is SGHRS, CDR2 YFSETQ, per germline. With 4 bases clipped from V and 1 base from J, the junction kept 3 bases outside the gene matches. The DNA for the CDR3 is TGCGCCAGCAGCGAAACTAGCGGCACAGATACGCAGTATTTT. Translating it yields CASSETSGTDTQYF.

This clonotype was recorded many times. The V call is TRBV10-3, the J call TRBJ2-1; D may be TRBD2 (6 bases). The CDR3 totals 15 residues. Germline CDR1 is ENHRY and CDR2 is SYGVKD. The germline V and J ends were trimmed by 2 bases and 5 bases, with 13 bases remaining between them. The chain's CDR3 is CAISEQGLSHNEQFF. CDR3 in DNA: TGTGCCATCAGTGAGCAGGGACTTTCCCACAATGAGCAGTTCTTC.

V gene TRBV28 combines with J gene TRBJ2-7; weak D call: TRBD1 (6 bases). V dropped 8 bases and J dropped 5 bases, with 19 bases sitting between them. Germline V gene lookup returns CDR1 MDHEN and CDR2 SYDVKM. This CDR3 spans 14 amino acids. As DNA, the CDR3 is TGTGCCAGCCAAACAGGGTTGAGGGCCCACGAGCAGTACTTC. Translation: CASQTGLRAHEQYF.

This chain connects TRBV11-3 to TRBJ1-1; tentatively, D is TRBD1 (6 bases). Germline values: CDR1 SGHNT, CDR2 YENEEA. This CDR3 spans 12 amino acids. V dropped 5 bases and J dropped 8 bases, with 12 bases sitting between them. CDR3 protein: CASSGDRNEAFF. CDR3 DNA: TGTGCCAGCAGCGGCGACAGGAACGAAGCTTTCTTT.

This chain uses TRBV20-1 with TRBJ2-5, with a possible D match to TRBD2 (6 bases). V was shortened by 5 bases and J by 1 base, with 14 bases between the two germline ends. Germline V gives CDR1 DFQATT, CDR2 SNEGSKA (reference sequence). This CDR3 spans 14 amino acids. CDR3 bases: TGCAGTGCTTCGGACCAAGCGGGCCAAGAGACCCAGTACTTC. This codes for CSASDQAGQETQYF.

The rearrangement uses TRBV7-9 and TRBJ1-1; D is uncertain. The germline V and J ends were trimmed by 5 bases and 6 bases, with 7 bases remaining between them. The CDR3 length is 11 residues. The germline gives CDR1 SEHNR, CDR2 FQNEAQ (reference sequence). The CDR3 sequence is CASSGSAEAFF. The DNA of the CDR3 is TGTGCCAGCAGCGGGTCTGCTGAAGCTTTCTTT. The whole variable domain, filled in from reference TRBV7-9 and TRBJ1-1, reads DTGVSQNPRHKITKRGQNVTFRCDPISEHNRLYWYRQTLGQGPEFLTYFQNEAQLEKSRLLSDRFSAERPKGSFSTLEIQRTEQGDSAMYLCASSGSAEAFFGQGTRLTVV.

The table lists this clonotype with a few counts. The chain recombines TRBV5-1 with TRBJ1-2, with TRBD1 matching over 8 bases. Germline V gene sequence: CDR1 SGHRS, CDR2 YFSETQ. This CDR3 region has 16 residues. Losses at the gene ends were 3 bases for V and 7 bases for J; bases not matched to a gene: 14. This CDR3 reads CASSSSQGAQFGGYTF. For the CDR3, the DNA is TGCGCCAGCAGCTCATCTCAGGGGGCACAGTTTGGTGGCTACACCTTC.

V usage is TRBV7-9 and J usage is TRBJ2-7; 9 bases align to TRBD1. Trimming removed 5 bases from V and 5 bases from J; junction bases left unmatched: 16. Germline V CDR1 and CDR2: SEHNR, FQNEAQ (reference sequence). The CDR3 contains 17 residues. CDR3 amino acids: CASSPTTDRGMSHEQYF. As DNA, the CDR3 is TGTGCCAGCAGCCCCACGACGGACAGGGGAATGTCGCACGAGCAGTACTTC.

This clonotype occurred many times. CDR3: CASSLHRINEQFF. The CDR3 nucleotides read TGTGCCAGCTCACTACACCGTATCAATGAGCAGTTCTTC. The chain has TRBV18 and TRBJ2-1; unclear D gene. V was cut by 4 bases and J by 6 bases, with 10 bases left in between. CDR3 length equals 13 residues. Looked up from germline, CDR1 is KGHSH and CDR2 is LQKENI.

Only a few counts were recorded for this clonotype. J is TRBJ1-1 and V is TRBV20-1; the match to TRBD1 covers 10 bases. Trimming took 6 bases from V and 3 from J; bases not matched to a gene: 16. The CDR3 is made up of 17 amino acids. The germline V gene encodes CDR1 DFQATT and CDR2 SNEGSKA (reference sequence). This CDR3 reads CSALPYGDRGEDTEAFF. DNA for the CDR3: TGCAGTGCCCTACCTTATGGGGACAGGGGTGAGGACACTGAAGCTTTCTTT.

The gene calls are TRBV6-5 and TRBJ1-2; the D gene is possibly TRBD1 (5 bases). This CDR3 is 12 amino acids long. The germline V and J ends were trimmed by 6 bases and 8 bases, with 13 bases remaining between them. Germline-derived CDR1 and CDR2 are MNHEY and SVGAGI. The CDR3 reads CASRGDFSGYTF. In DNA, the CDR3 is TGTGCCAGCAGAGGGGACTTCAGCGGCTACACCTTC.

This clonotype was picked up many times. The chain recombines TRBV2 with TRBJ1-6, with 7 bases fitting TRBD1. Trimming cost V 10 bases and J 10 bases; bases outside gene matches: 16. The CDR3 length is 15 residues. Germline V gives CDR1 SNHLY, CDR2 FYNNEI. CDR3 nucleotides: TGTGCCACCATTGGGCAGGGGGAGTCGGGATCACCCCTCCACTTT. Amino acid sequence: CATIGQGESGSPLHF.

V and J are TRBV7-8 and TRBJ2-2; D remains unclear. The V gene lost 5 bases and the J gene lost 6 bases, with 10 bases spanning the gap. The CDR3 consists of 13 residues. Germline lookup yields CDR1 SGHVS and CDR2 FQNEAQ. This CDR3 reads CASSRRDPGELFF. DNA for the CDR3: TGTGCCAGCAGCCGTAGGGATCCCGGGGAGCTGTTTTTT. The complete variable domain, with remaining parts taken from reference TRBV7-8 and TRBJ2-2, reads GAGVSQSPRYKVAKRGQDVALRCDPISGHVSLFWYQQALGQGPEFLTYFQNEAQLDKSGLPSDRFFAERPEGSVSTLKIQRTQQEDSAVYLCASSRRDPGELFFGEGSRLTVL.

The chain couples TRBV20-1 to TRBJ2-7; 7 bases line up with TRBD2. CDR1 and CDR2 (germline): DFQATT, SNEGSKA (reference sequence). This CDR3 has 18 residues. J was trimmed by 4 bases and V by 0 bases; bases with no gene match: 18. The CDR3 region is CSARDKKKFRDYRYEQYF. CDR3 bases: TGCAGTGCTAGAGATAAGAAGAAATTTAGGGACTATAGATACGAGCAGTACTTC.

The table lists this clonotype with a few counts. This chain connects TRBV10-3 to TRBJ2-1, with TRBD2 identical over 7 bases. The CDR3 is 15 amino acids. V was clipped by 4 bases and J by 5 bases; unmatched bases: 8. The germline V gene encodes CDR1 ENHRY and CDR2 SYGVKD. The CDR3 DNA reads TGTGCCATCAGTGGTGCTAGCGGTTTGAACAATGAGCAGTTCTTC. Protein: CAISGASGLNNEQFF.

This rearrangement joins TRBV3-1 to TRBJ2-5; 12 bases are a match to TRBD2. The CDR3 extends over 19 amino acids. Germline-derived CDR1 and CDR2 are LGHDT and YNNKEL (reference sequence). V gave up 2 bases and J gave up 1 base; unmatched junction bases: 11. In DNA, the CDR3 is TGTGCCAGCAGCCAACCTACCGGACTAGCGGGACCAACCCAAGAGACCCAGTACTTC. Its protein is CASSQPTGLAGPTQETQYF.

V and J are TRBV5-1 and TRBJ2-5; D may be TRBD1 (5 bases). Per germline, CDR1 SGHRS and CDR2 YFSETQ. V was pared by 3 bases and J by 5 bases, with 14 bases between. This CDR3 contains 14 residues. CDR3 region: CASSSDVPGETQYF. In nucleotides, the CDR3 is TGCGCCAGCAGCTCGGACGTGCCAGGGGAGACCCAGTACTTC.